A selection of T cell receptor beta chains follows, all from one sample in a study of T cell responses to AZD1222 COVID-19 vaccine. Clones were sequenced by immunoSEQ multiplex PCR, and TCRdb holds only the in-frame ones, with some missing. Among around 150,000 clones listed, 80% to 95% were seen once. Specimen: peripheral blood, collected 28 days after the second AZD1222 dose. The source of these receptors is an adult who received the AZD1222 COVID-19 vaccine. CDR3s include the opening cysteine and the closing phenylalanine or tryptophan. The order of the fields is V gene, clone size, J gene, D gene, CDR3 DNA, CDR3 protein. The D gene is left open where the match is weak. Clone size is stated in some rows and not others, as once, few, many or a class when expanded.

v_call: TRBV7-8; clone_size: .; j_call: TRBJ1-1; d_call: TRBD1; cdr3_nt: TGTGCCAGCAGCGGCCGACAGGGTCCGGACACTGAAGCTTTCTTT; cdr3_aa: CASSGRQGPDTEAFF
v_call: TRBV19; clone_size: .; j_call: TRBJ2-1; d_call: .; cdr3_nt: TGTGCCAGTAGCCCAGGTATAGCTGAGCAGTTCTTC; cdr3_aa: CASSPGIAEQFF
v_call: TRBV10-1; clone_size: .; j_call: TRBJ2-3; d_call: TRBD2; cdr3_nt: TGCGCCAGCAGTGAGACTAGCGGGTCTAGCACAGATACGCAGTATTTT; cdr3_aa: CASSETSGSSTDTQYF
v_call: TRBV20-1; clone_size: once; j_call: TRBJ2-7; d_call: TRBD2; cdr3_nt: TGCAGTGCTAGTGGAGTCCAGCGGGAGGACGAGCAGTACTTC; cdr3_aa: CSASGVQREDEQYF
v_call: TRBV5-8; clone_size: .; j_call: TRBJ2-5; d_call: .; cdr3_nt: TGTGCCAGCAGCTTGGGGGGGCGAAGGGAGACCCAGTACTTC; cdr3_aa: CASSLGGRRETQYF
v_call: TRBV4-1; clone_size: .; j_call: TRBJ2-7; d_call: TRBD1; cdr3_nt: TGCGCCAGCAGCCAAGGGATGGACAGGGGGATTTATTACGAGCAGTACTTC; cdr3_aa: CASSQGMDRGIYYEQYF
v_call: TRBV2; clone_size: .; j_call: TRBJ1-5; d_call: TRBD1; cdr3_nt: TGTGCCAGCAGTGAAGACAGGGGGCGGCAGCCCCAGCATTTT; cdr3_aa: CASSEDRGRQPQHF
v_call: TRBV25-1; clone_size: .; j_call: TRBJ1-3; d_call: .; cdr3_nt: TGTGCCAGCAGTGAGGGGAACGCGGGAAACACCATATATTTT; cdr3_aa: CASSEGNAGNTIYF
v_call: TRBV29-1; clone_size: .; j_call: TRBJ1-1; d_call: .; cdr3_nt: TGCAGCGTTGATAACACTGAAGCTTTCTTT; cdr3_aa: CSVDNTEAFF
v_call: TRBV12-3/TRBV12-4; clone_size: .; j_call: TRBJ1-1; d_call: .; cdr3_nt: TGTGCCAGCAGTTTTGGTCTCAGGCAGGAAGCTTTCTTT; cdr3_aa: CASSFGLRQEAFF